This T cell receptor (beta chain) is drawn from a study of technical replicates of blood from several donors. Germline lookup yields CDR1 KGHSH and CDR2 LQKENI. The V gene end was trimmed by 3 bases and the J gene end by 5 bases; junction bases not matched to a gene: 14. The CDR3 contains 17 residues. Clones were sequenced by immunoSEQ multiplex PCR, and TCRdb holds only the in-frame ones, with some missing. This sample has 60,000 to 75,000 clones, with around 97% found just once. The sequenced sample was T cells isolated from PBMCs. This clonotype was sampled from a human donor in good health. The chain combines TRBV18 with TRBJ1-2, with 8 bases lining up with TRBD1. Written as DNA, the CDR3 is TGTGCCAGCTCACCGAACGACGTGGGACAGGCGTTATATGGCTACACCTTC. Protein product: CASSPNDVGQALYGYTF.